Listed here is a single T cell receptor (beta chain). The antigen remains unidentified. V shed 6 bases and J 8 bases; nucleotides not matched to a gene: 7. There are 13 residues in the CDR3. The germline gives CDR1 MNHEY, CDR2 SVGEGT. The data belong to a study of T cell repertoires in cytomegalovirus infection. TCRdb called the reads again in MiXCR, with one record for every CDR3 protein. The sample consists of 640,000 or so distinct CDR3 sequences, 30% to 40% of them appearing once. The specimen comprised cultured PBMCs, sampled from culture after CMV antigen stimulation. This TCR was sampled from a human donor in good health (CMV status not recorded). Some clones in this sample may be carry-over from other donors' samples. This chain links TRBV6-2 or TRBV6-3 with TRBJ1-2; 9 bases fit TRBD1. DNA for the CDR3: TGTGCCAGCAGACCACAGGGGGCCAAAGGCTACACCTTC. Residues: CASRPQGAKGYTF.